One TCR beta chain is described in this entry. What it binds is not known. Both TRBC1 and TRBC2 were covered by a beta constant-region primer of two equimolar oligonucleotides. Nested alpha and beta constant-region primers with the SP2 primer drove four PCR rounds on ligated cDNA. Ligation attached a single-stranded oligonucleotide with a 12-nucleotide UMI and the SP2 primer to the cDNA 3' end. Each CDR3 protein is one row after TCRdb ran MiXCR on the UMI-ligation and nested PCR reads. The table lists under 150,000 distinct CDR3 sequences, around 21% of them singletons. From the second PCR step, alpha and beta chains were amplified apart. CMV status came from CD4+ T cell IFNgamma after overnight CMV lysate stimulation of fresh PBMCs. The data are from a study of naive and memory T cell subsets. Study-level findings and limits: Especially in CD8 cells, naive repertoires contained a few larger clonotypes, possibly CD45RA-re-expressing memory cells. Each distinct alpha or beta sequence counts as one clonotype.

Germline-derived CDR1 and CDR2 are SNHLY and FYNNEI. The V and J ends lost 4 bases and 6 bases respectively, with 4 bases between them. This CDR3 is 11 amino acids long. The rearrangement uses TRBV2 and TRBJ2-1; D not certain. The sequenced sample consisted of naive CD8+ T cells from blood. The receptor was derived from a human donor in good health. The CDR3 loop reads CASSVGNEQFF. The DNA of the CDR3 is TGTGCCAGCAGTGTGGGCAATGAGCAGTTCTTC.